This note documents a single T cell receptor (beta chain) sequence. This sample stems from a study of blood T cell repertoires in COVID-19. Background on the study: The samples span acute and convalescent COVID-19 from the United States, Italy and Spain.

Assay: immunoSEQ multiplex PCR; the TCRdb copy retains only in-frame clones and omits some. The table shows more than 150,000 clones, with 75% to 90% occurring only once. The TCR originated in a woman aged 40 to 50 with acute or convalescent COVID-19. Sequences were obtained from peripheral blood.

CDR3 sequence reads: CASSQAELAGGLEELFF. CDR3 DNA: TGCGCCAGCAGCCAAGCAGAACTAGCGGGGGGGCTTGAGGAGCTGTTTTTT. This chain connects TRBV4-1 to TRBJ2-2; 13 nucleotides match TRBD2. The CDR3 extends over 17 amino acids. CDR1 and CDR2 from the germline V gene are MGHRA and YSYEKL. With 1 base clipped from V and 10 bases from J, the junction kept 9 bases outside the gene matches.